The clone carrying this T cell receptor beta chain was recorded many times. The sample comes from a study of Graves' ophthalmopathy and Graves' hyperthyroidism. Deletions cut 8 bases from V and 4 bases from J, with 17 bases between. Germline loops: CDR1 MNHNS, CDR2 SASEGT. The CDR3 spans 14 residues. Scientists amplified the TCR beta CDR3 regions from RNA transcripts. Second-round multiplex PCR followed a first-round RT-PCR using HTBI primers. Via MiXCR, TCRdb re-called the multiplex PCR reads, giving one row per CDR3 protein. The table records 300,000 to 400,000 distinct CDR3 sequences, roughly 17% of them present only once.

The chain recombines TRBV6-1 with TRBJ1-2, with a possible D match to TRBD1 (5 bases). The receptor's source is an adult man with Graves' ophthalmopathy. Sequenced: peripheral blood. Here the CDR3 DNA reads TGTGCCAGCTCCCGTGACAGAGTAGGCTATGGCTACACCTTC. Its protein is CASSRDRVGYGYTF.